What follows describes a single T cell receptor (beta chain). At least ten counts were recorded for this clonotype. Which antigen it targets is not known. Per-nucleotide qualities are absent, and no much larger clonotype sits a single base away. This sample is drawn from a study of Graves' ophthalmopathy and Graves' hyperthyroidism (dated by TCRdb to between 2017 and 2018). Regarding the research as a whole: Peripheral blood was collected before any treatment was given, at the time of initial diagnosis. TCR beta repertoire signatures were used to distinguish Graves' ophthalmopathy from Graves' hyperthyroidism and to predict progression to ophthalmopathy. In total, approximately 130 blood samples were TCR-sequenced: under 45 ophthalmopathy, about 75 hyperthyroidism and about 17 hyperthyroidism-to-ophthalmopathy patients. To explore V-J signatures that distinguish ophthalmopathy from hyperthyroidism, a discovery set of 100 patients was enrolled, made up of 40 to 45 with ophthalmopathy and 55 to 65 with stable hyperthyroidism. The independent validation cohort included some 19 hyperthyroidism patients plus 17 patients who later progressed from hyperthyroidism to ophthalmopathy. T-cell repertoires of thyroid tissue and blood were compared in several hyperthyroidism patients. Following sampling, methimazole starting at 30 mg daily was administered to hyperthyroidism patients, and high-dose intravenous methylprednisolone was administered to ophthalmopathy patients. The 100 or so discovery patients were randomly divided into training and test sets at a 7:3 ratio.

Hyperthyroidism was defined as stable when no progression to ophthalmopathy occurred within 18 months of follow-up. Hyperthyroidism patients were newly diagnosed, with disease duration under 2 months, and aged 18 to 65 years. Patients with other autoimmune diseases, uncontrolled infections, pregnancy or lactation were excluded. Diagnosis was based on clinical symptoms, serum thyroxine, TRAb, thyroid ultrasound and orbital computed tomography. Using Ficoll-Paque density gradient centrifugation, PBMCs were isolated from 9.5 to 10 ml of fresh peripheral blood. Total RNA was extracted with Trizol reagent and quality-checked on an Agilent 2100 Bioanalyzer. For repertoire sequencing, the TCR beta CDR3 regions were amplified from RNA transcripts. The first round of RT-PCR was done with HTBI primers and the Qiagen OneStep RT-PCR kit, and was followed by a second round of multiplex PCR, then size selection and purification. Sequencing of the libraries was carried out on an Illumina HiSeq2000 in paired-end mode with 100 bp reads. Turning to the authors' computational methods: SOAPnuke was used for read processing, and reads with adapters, uncalled bases, a mean Phred below 15, or no exact constant-primer or identifier match were discarded. High-quality paired reads were merged with COPE v1.2.5. Each unique nucleotide sequence was defined as a clonotype, and clonotypes were aligned to IMGT TRB V, D and J references with MiTCR v1.1. The analysis was limited to V-J combinations with a frequency above 0.0001, which together covered 98% to 99.2% of repertoires. For each V-J combination, a TCR clonal expansion and chaos score was defined as the ratio of F50 clonal expansion to chaos observed in the TCRdist matrix. Welch's t-statistics and random forest were used to reduce features to 13 V-J combinations, which were fed into a naive Bayes classifier. The Morisita-Horn index was used to measure how similar the thyroid and blood repertoires were. In-frame beta chains were kept once TCRdb had trimmed the public reads at Q25 with fastp and called clones with MiXCR. Every CDR3 protein is listed once, alongside the most common genes and DNA of its rows. The V and J calls come from TCRdb's annotation, not from the publication. Counted in this sample were more than 300,000 distinct CDR3 sequences; approximately 15% of them appeared once. 7% of the sample goes to the ten largest clones.

The research as a whole found: In validation, the model predicted ophthalmopathy progression with 55% to 71% sensitivity and 72.22% specificity; roughly 11 predicted patients were CT-confirmed with GO in a median of approximately 6.5 months. No statistical method was used to predetermine the sample size, and group allocation was not hidden from the investigators. Most of the expanded thyroid clonotypes with a frequency above 0.001 were also detected in blood, and it was suggested that the thyroid immune response may be reflected by blood repertoires. In cross-validation, the 13-signature model distinguished ophthalmopathy from stable hyperthyroidism with more than 85% sensitivity and about 81% specificity, while in the test set the corresponding values were about 80% and 75%.

The sequence was collected from a woman younger than 35 with stable Graves' hyperthyroidism. Donor details come from another sample of the same person, matched by shared clones. Sequencing input: peripheral blood.

At the DNA level, the sequence is TGCAGTGCTAGACCCGCAGGGGAGCGGGGCAATCAGCCCCAGCATTTT. Its translation is CSARPAGERGNQPQHF. Here the chain combines TRBV20-1 and TRBJ1-5, with TRBD1 perhaps the D gene, on 6 matching bases. CDR1 and CDR2, looked up from the germline V gene (reference sequence), are DFQATT and SNEGSKA. The CDR3 covers 16 residues, taking in both the cysteine and the phenylalanine. The only DNA kept is the CDR3, 48 bases in frame from the first base. Trimming takes 2 bases from V and 2 bases from J, and the germline ends sit 16 bases apart.